This section outlines one TCR beta chain sequence together with its context. The antigen is not known. Genomic DNA belonging to each subset was distributed in equal measure over several immunoSEQ plates. The repertoire was sequenced with immunoSEQ multiplex PCR; TCRdb's copy has only in-frame clones and lacks some. Of 2 million to 2.5 million clones in the sample, approximately 90% were seen once. This sample was taken from a study of shared clonotypes between healthy human individuals. Germline V lookup: CDR1 MNHEY, CDR2 SVGAGI. The CDR3 loop spans 15 amino acids. Between the trimmed V and J ends, which lost 1 base and 1 base, there was a span of 10 bases. Findings of the study overall: A handful of donors had roughly 5.2% of their naive CD4 clonotypes in common. A limitation of the genetic and exposure-history diversity represented arose from few donors. The generation probabilities recorded for non-shared clonotypes fell below those of clonotypes shared by all four donors.

This sequence joins TRBV6-5 and TRBJ1-1; D uncertain. Sequenced input: naive CD4+ T cells from PBMCs. Subset given: CD45RA+ positively selected. The sequence was obtained from a man between 18 and 35 years old in good health. Some clones in this sample may be carry-over from other donors' samples. In DNA, the CDR3 is TGTGCCAGCAGTTACTGGGGAGGGTCGAACACTGAAGCTTTCTTT. Translation: CASSYWGGSNTEAFF.